This TCR beta chain was observed in a study of cytomegalovirus exposure and HLA in healthy donors. The germline gives CDR1 SNHLY, CDR2 FYNNEI. The V end lost 11 bases, the J end lost 0 bases, and 13 bases lay between the germline ends. This CDR3 is built from 13 residues. Primers included in the PCR were 60 Vbeta and 13 Jbeta primers. TCRdb's copy holds only in-frame clones and misses some; the assay was immunoSEQ multiplex PCR. The data contain 150,000 or so clones, about 75% of them singletons. A remark on this clone: Its target is unknown.

Study-level results: In a later analysis, common viral pathogens appeared linked to several of the most significant clusters. TCR beta V- and J-gene trimming was later associated with a missense DCLRE1C variant. Reportedly, diagnosis of cytomegalovirus status by the classifier showed high specificity and sensitivity.

The material sequenced was PBMCs. The clonotype originates from a female donor in good health and CMV-seronegative. This sequence joins TRBV2 and TRBJ1-1, with unresolved D. The DNA for the CDR3 is TGTGCCTCCGGCCTGGGCCTGAACACTGAAGCTTTCTTT. It encodes CASGLGLNTEAFF.